This TCR beta chain was recovered during a study of cytomegalovirus exposure and HLA in healthy donors. The study, taken as a whole, reports: Association of under 20,000 TCR beta sequences with HLA alleles was found at 0.05 false discovery rate in a later analysis.

The V end lost 1 base, the J end lost 10 bases, and 11 bases lay between the germline ends. The CDR3 runs 14 residues. Germline lookup yields CDR1 LNHDA and CDR2 SQIVND (reference sequence). Turning to this clone: Its antigen remains unknown.

The primer mix had 60 Vbeta and 13 Jbeta primers. Clones were sequenced by immunoSEQ multiplex PCR, and TCRdb holds only the in-frame ones, with some missing. The sample records some 200,000 clones, under 90% being singletons. The sample was PBMCs. This chain connects TRBV19 to TRBJ1-6, with D hard to call. This TCR derives from a boy younger than 10 in good health and CMV-seronegative. Here the CDR3 DNA reads TGTGCCAGTAGTATAGGAGCATTTAGATCACCCCTCCACTTT. This translates into CASSIGAFRSPLHF.